The clone carrying this TCR beta chain was counted a single time. Its antigen remains unknown. This entry belongs to a study of cytomegalovirus exposure and HLA in healthy donors. Trimming removed 5 bases from V and 4 bases from J, with 9 bases in between. Per germline, CDR1 SEHNR and CDR2 FQNEAQ (reference sequence). CDR3 length: 12 residues. Findings and caveats of the study: Cytomegalovirus status was reportedly diagnosed by the classifier with high sensitivity and specificity. Later work found most CMV-associated TCR beta chains apparently HLA-restricted.

PCR used 60 Vbeta primers and 13 Jbeta primers. Sequencing used immunoSEQ multiplex PCR; TCRdb keeps in-frame clones, though not all of them. The sample yields around 130,000 clones, roughly 80% seen once. Sequencing was carried out using PBMCs. The rearrangement links TRBV7-9 to TRBJ2-7; D is ambiguous. The receptor comes from a boy aged 5-17 years in good health and CMV-seronegative. The chain's CDR3 is CASSLDWYEQYF. The CDR3 DNA follows: TGTGCCAGCAGCCTCGACTGGTACGAGCAGTACTTC.